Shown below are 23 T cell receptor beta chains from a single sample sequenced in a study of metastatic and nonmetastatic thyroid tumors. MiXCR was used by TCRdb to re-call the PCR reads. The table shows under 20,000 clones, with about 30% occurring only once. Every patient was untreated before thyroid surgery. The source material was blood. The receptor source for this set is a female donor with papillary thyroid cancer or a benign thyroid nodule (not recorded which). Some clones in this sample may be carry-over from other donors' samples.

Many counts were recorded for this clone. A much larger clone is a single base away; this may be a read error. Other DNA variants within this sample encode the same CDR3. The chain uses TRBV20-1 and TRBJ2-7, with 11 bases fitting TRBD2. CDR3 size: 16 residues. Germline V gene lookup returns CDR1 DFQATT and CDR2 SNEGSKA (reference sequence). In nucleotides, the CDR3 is TGCAGCGCTAGAACCCCACTAGCGGGAGAGACTTACGAGCAGTACTTC. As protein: CSARTPLAGETYEQYF.

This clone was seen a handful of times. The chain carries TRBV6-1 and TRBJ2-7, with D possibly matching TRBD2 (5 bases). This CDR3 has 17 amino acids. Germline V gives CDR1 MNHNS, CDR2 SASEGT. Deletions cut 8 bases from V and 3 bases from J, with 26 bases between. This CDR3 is CASHLTGRGIVSYEQYF. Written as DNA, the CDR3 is TGTGCCAGCCATTTAACGGGCCGGGGTATCGTTAGCTACGAGCAGTACTTC.

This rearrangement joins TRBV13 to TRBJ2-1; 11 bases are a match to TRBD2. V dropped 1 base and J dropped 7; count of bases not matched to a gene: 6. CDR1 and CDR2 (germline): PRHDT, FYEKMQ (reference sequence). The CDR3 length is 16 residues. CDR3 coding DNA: TGTGCCAGCAGCTTAGATAGCGGGAGGGCTTTTAATGAGCAGTTCTTC. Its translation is CASSLDSGRAFNEQFF.

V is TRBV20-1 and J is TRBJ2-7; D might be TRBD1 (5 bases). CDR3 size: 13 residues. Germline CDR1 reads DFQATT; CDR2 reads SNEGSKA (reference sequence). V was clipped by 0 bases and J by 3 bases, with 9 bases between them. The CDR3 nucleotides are TGCAGTGCTAGAGACATGACAGACTACGAGCAGTACTTC. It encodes CSARDMTDYEQYF.

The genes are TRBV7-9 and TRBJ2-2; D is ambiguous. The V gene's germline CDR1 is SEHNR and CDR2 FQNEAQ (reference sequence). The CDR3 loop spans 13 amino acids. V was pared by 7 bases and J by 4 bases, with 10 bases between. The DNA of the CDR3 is TGTGCCAGCACCCTCTTGGGCACCGGGGAGCTGTTTTTT. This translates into CASTLLGTGELFF. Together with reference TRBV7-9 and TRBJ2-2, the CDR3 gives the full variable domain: DTGVSQNPRHKITKRGQNVTFRCDPISEHNRLYWYRQTLGQGPEFLTYFQNEAQLEKSRLLSDRFSAERPKGSFSTLEIQRTEQGDSAMYLCASTLLGTGELFFGEGSRLTVL.

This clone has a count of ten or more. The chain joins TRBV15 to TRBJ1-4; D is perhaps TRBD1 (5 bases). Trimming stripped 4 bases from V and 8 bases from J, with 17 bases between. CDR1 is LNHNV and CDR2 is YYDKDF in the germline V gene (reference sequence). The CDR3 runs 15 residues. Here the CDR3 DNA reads TGTGCCACCAGCAAAAACCTCCCGGAGGGGGAAAAACTGTTTTTT. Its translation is CATSKNLPEGEKLFF.

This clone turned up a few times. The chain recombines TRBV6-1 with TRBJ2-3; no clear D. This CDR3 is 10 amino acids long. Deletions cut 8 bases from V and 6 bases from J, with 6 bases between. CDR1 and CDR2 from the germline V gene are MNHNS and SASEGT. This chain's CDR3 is CASGRDTQYF. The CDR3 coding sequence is TGTGCCAGCGGTAGGGATACGCAGTATTTT.

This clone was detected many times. The CDR3 loop is CASSPGTSAPRETYNEQFF. The CDR3 DNA sequence: TGCGCCAGCAGCCCCGGGACTAGCGCACCGAGAGAAACCTACAATGAGCAGTTCTTC. The chain combines TRBV4-3 with TRBJ2-1; TRBD2 aligns across 10 bases. The V segment lost 4 bases and the J segment 2 bases; nucleotides outside the gene matches: 14. The CDR3 is 19 residues long. Germline V lookup: CDR1 LGHNA, CDR2 YSLEER.

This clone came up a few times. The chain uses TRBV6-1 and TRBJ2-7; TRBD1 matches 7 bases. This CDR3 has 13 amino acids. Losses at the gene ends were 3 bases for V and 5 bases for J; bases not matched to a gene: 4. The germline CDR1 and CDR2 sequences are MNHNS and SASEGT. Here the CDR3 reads CASSDGDSDEQYF. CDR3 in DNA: TGTGCCAGCAGTGACGGGGACAGCGACGAGCAGTACTTC.

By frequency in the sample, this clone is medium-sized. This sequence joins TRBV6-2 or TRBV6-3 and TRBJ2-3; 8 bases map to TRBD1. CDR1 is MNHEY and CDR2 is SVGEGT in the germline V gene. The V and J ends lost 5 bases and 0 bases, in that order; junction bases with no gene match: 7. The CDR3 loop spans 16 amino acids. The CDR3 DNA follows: TGTGCCAGCAGTCGGGACAGGAGAACTAGCACAGATACGCAGTATTTT. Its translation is CASSRDRRTSTDTQYF.

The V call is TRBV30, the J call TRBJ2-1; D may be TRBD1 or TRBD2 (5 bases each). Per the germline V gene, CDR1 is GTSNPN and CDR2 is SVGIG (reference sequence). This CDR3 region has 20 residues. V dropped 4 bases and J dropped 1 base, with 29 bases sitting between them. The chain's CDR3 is CAWTPPRDAFGSGSYNEQFF. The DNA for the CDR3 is TGTGCCTGGACCCCTCCCCGGGACGCTTTTGGAAGTGGGTCCTACAATGAGCAGTTCTTC.

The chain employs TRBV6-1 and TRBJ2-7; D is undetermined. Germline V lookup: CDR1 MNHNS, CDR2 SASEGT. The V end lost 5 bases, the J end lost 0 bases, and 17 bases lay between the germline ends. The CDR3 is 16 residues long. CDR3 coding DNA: TGTGCCAGCAGTCGAACAAGCGTCAAGAACTCCTACGAGCAGTACTTC. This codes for CASSRTSVKNSYEQYF.

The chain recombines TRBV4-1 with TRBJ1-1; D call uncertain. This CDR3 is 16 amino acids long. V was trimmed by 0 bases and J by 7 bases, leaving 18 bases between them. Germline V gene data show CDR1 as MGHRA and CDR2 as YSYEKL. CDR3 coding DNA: TGCGCCAGCAGCCAAGAGAACTTGGGGTTCTCTGATGAAGCTTTCTTT. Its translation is CASSQENLGFSDEAFF.

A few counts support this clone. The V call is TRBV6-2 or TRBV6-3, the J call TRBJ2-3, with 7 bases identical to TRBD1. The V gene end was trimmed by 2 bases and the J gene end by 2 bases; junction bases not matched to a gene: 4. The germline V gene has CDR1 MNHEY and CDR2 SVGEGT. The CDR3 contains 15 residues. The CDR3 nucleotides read TGTGCCAGCAGTTACGGGGGACAGCCCACAGATACGCAGTATTTT. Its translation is CASSYGGQPTDTQYF.

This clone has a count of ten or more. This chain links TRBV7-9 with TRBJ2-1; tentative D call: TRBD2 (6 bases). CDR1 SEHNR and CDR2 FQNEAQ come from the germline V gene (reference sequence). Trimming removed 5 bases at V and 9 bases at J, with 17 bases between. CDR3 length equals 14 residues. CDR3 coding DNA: TGTGCCAGCAGCACCTCCCTCGGGACTCTTGAGCAGTTCTTC. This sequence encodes CASSTSLGTLEQFF.

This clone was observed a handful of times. CDR3 nucleotide sequence: TGTGCCAGCAGTTTAGTAGGGGGCGGAAACTATGGCTACACCTTC. Translation gives CASSLVGGGNYGYTF. This chain connects TRBV27 to TRBJ1-2, with TRBD1 matching 7 bases. Germline CDR1 reads MNHEY; CDR2 reads SMNVEV (reference sequence). The CDR3 is 15 amino acids. V was pared by 2 bases and J by 2 bases, with 5 bases of the junction left unmatched.

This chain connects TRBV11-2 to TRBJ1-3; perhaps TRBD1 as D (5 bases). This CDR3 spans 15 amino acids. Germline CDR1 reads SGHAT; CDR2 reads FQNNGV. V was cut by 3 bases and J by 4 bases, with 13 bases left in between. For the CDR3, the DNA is TGTGCCAGCAGCTTGTGGGACTCGGGCGGAAACACCATATATTTT. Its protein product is CASSLWDSGGNTIYF.

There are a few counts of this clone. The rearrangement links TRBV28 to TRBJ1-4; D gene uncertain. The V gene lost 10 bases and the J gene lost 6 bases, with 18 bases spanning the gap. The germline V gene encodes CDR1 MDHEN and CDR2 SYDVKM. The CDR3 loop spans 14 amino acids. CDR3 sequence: CANMSPGVDEKLFF. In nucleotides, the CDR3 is TGTGCCAACATGAGCCCCGGAGTCGATGAAAAACTGTTTTTT. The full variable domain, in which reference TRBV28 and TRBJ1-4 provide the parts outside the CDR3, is DVKVTQSSRYLVKRTGEKVFLECVQDMDHENMFWYRQDPGLGLRLIYFSYDVKMKEKGDIPEGYSVSREKKERFSLILESASTNQTSMYLCANMSPGVDEKLFFGSGTQLSVL.

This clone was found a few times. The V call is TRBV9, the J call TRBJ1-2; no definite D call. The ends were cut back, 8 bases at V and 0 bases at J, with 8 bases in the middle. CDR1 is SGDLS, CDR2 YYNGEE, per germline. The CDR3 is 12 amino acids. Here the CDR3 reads CARLGSNYGYTF. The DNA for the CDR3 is TGTGCCAGACTAGGGTCTAACTATGGCTACACCTTC.

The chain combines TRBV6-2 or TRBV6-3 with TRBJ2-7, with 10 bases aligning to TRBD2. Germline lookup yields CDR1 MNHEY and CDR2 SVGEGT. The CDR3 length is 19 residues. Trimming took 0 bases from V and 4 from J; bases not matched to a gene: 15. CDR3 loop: CASSYSGTGPSGSRYEQYF. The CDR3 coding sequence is TGTGCCAGCAGTTACTCCGGGACAGGACCTAGCGGGAGTAGGTACGAGCAGTACTTC.

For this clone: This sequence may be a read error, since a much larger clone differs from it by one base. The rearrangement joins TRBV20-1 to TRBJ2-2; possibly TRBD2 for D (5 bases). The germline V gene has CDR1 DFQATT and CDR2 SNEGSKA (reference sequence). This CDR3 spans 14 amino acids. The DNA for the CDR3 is TGCAGTGCTAGAGGGGAGAGCGACACCGTGGAGCTGTTTTTT. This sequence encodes CSARGESDTVELFF.

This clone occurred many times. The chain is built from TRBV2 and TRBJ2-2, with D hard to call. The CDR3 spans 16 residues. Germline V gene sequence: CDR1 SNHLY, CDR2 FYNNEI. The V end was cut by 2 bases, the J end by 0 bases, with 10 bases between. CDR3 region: CASSELGVANTGELFF. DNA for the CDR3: TGTGCCAGCAGTGAATTAGGAGTCGCGAACACCGGGGAGCTGTTTTTT.

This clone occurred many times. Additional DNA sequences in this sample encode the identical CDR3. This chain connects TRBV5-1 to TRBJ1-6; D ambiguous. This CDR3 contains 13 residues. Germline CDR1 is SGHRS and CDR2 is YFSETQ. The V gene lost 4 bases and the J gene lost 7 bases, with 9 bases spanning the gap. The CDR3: CASSKDPNSPLHF. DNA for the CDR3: TGCGCCAGCAGCAAAGACCCGAATTCACCCCTCCACTTT.